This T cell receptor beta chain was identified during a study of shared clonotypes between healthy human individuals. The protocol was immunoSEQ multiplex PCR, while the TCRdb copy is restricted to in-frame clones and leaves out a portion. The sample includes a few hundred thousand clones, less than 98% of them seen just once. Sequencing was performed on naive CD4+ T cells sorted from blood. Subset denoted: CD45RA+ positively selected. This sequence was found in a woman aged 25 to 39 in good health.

The CDR3 loop is CSAREGVTGELFF. The CDR3 DNA follows: TGCAGCGCCCGGGAGGGGGTCACCGGGGAGCTGTTTTTT. The chain combines TRBV29-1 with TRBJ2-2; TRBD2 matches 8 bases. The CDR3 covers 13 residues. Per germline, CDR1 SQVTM and CDR2 ANQGSEA. J gave up 4 bases and V 7 bases, and 5 bases lay outside the gene matches.